Detailed here is one T cell receptor (beta chain). Its target is unknown. This specimen comes from a study of OX40 agonist ivuxolimab in advanced cancers. In the study overall: Ivuxolimab, an agonistic anti-OX40 (CD134) antibody, was given to patients.

General study points: Average numbers of expanded clones were greater in CD8+ T cells than in CD4+.

Some clones are missing from TCRdb's copy, which holds only in-frame ones; the method was immunoSEQ multiplex PCR. The sample contains some 8,000 clones, under 85% of which appear only once. It was autoimmune disease history or systemic immunosuppression that excluded patients. The junction had 3 bases not matched to a gene; V was cut back by 5 bases and J by 1 base. The germline V gene has CDR1 SGHTA and CDR2 FQGTGA. The CDR3 runs 15 residues. The source material was CD4+ or CD8+ T cells sorted from blood, sampled in a trial of the OX40 agonist ivuxolimab. The chain links TRBV7-3 to TRBJ2-3, with TRBD2 identical over 10 bases. This clonotype was obtained from an adult with an advanced solid tumor such as melanoma, head and neck, liver or kidney cancer. The CDR3 loop is CASSATSGGTDTQYF. The CDR3 region has the DNA TGTGCCAGCAGCGCTACTAGCGGGGGCACAGATACGCAGTATTTT.